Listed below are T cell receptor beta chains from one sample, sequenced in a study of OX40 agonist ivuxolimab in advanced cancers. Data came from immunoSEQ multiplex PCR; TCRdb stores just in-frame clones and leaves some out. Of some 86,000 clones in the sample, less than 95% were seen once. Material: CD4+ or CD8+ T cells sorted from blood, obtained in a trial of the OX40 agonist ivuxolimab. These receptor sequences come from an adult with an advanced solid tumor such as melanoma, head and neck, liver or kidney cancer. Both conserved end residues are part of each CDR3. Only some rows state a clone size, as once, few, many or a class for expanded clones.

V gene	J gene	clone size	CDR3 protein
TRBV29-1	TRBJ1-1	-	CSVEVPGGVYNTEAFF
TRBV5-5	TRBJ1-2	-	CASSLVTGLKGGGYTF
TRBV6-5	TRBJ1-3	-	CATGRGSGNTIYF
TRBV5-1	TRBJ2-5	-	CASSLASGEETQYF
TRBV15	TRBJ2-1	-	CATGQLTYNEQFF
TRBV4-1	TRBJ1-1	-	CASSQDGGVMNTEAFF
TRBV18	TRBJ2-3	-	CASSPRTVSTDTQYF
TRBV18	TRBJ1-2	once	CASSRQPYGYTF
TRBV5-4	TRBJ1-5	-	CASSLTGLGNQPQHF
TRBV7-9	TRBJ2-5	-	CASSSGTSGASGETQYF
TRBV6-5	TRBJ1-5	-	CASKAGGSNQPQHF
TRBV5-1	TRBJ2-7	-	CASSLALGDWSYEQYF
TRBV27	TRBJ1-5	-	CASSPQAVGNQPQHF
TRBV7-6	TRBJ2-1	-	CASSLRPRGASEYNEQFF
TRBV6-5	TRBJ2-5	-	CASSYPGGGETQYF
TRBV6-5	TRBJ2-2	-	CASSWRTGELFF
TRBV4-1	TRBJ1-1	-	CASRRLMNTEAFF
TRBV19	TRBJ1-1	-	CASSKVGTGTSRTEAFF
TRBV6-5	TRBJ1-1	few	CASNPDRAYTEAFF
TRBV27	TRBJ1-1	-	CASSLYRDRANTEAFF
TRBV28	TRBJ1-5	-	CASSLWGQYNQPQHF
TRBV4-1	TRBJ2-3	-	CASSPLGTSGGWDTQYF
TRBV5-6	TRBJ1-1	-	CASSLLTGGLNTEAFF
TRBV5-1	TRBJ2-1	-	CASSLNPTGGNEQFF
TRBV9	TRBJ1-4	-	CASSVDTRAEKLFF
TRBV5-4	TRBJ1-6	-	CASSWDRMDSPLHF
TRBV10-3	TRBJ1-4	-	CAISGADRDNEKLFF
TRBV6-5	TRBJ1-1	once	CASSYTDMNTEAFF
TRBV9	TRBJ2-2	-	CASSVVPDTGELFF
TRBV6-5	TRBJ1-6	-	CASKAGSSYNSPLHF
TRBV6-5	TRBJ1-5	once	CASSLAGNQPQHF
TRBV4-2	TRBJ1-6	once	CASSQVWGTGNNSPLHF
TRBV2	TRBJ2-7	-	CASSDFSGSSYEQYF
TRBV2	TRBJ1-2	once	CASREQGTHGYTF
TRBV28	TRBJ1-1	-	CASSSRGQNTEAFF
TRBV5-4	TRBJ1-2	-	CASSLQGARGSGYTF
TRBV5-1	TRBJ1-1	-	CASSSHRDSSTEAFF
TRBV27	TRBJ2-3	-	CASKGYSTDTQYF
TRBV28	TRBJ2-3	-	CASNLLAGGRDTQYF
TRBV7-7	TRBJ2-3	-	CASSERDSTDTQYF
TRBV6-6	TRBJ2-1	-	CASSGQVLYNEQFF
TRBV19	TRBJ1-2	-	CASSTGQARNRHYGYTF
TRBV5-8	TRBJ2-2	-	CASSLTGGANGELFF
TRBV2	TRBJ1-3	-	CASSVDARFSGNTIYF
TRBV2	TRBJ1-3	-	CASRGDSGNTIYF
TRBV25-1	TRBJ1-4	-	CASSEWEKLFF
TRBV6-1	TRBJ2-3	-	CASSERWQSTDTQYF
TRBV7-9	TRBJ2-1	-	CASSASGTGLNEQFF
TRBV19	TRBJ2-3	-	CASSIGPTDGAGNTDTQYF
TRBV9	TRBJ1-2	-	CASSVGQNYGYTF
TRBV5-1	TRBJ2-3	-	CASSLVLAGAFTDTQYF
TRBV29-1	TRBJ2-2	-	CSVQPSDRAQNTGELFF